This is a list of T cell receptor beta chains from one sample in a study of blood T cell repertoires in COVID-19. TCRdb's table, derived via immunoSEQ multiplex PCR, lists solely in-frame clones and lacks some. This table holds about 210,000 clones, 80% found once. Input material: peripheral blood. The source is a woman between 65 and 79 years old with acute or convalescent COVID-19. Each CDR3 is given with its conserved first and last residue. Each record gives: D gene, V gene, CDR3 length, clone size, J gene, CDR3 protein, CDR3 DNA. A D gene is named only where the DNA matches it firmly. Clone size is stated in some rows and not others, as once, few, many or a class when expanded.

>.|TRBV10-1|12|.|TRBJ2-3
CASSSSRDTQYF
TGCGCCAGCAGTAGCTCGCGGGATACGCAGTATTTT
>.|TRBV4-1|14|.|TRBJ1-6
CATHPGTIGSPLHF
TGCGCCACCCACCCCGGGACAATAGGTTCACCCCTCCACTTT
>TRBD1|TRBV9|16|.|TRBJ2-3
CASSERDRVSTDTQYF
TGTGCCAGCAGCGAGCGGGACAGGGTGAGCACAGATACGCAGTATTTT
>TRBD1|TRBV9|20|.|TRBJ1-3
CASSEEGGTGGSFGGNTIYF
TGTGCCAGCAGCGAGGAAGGCGGGACAGGGGGATCCTTTGGAGGAAACACCATATATTTT
>.|TRBV5-1|16|.|TRBJ1-5
CASSFERSYSNQPQHF
TGCGCCAGCAGCTTCGAGAGGAGCTATAGCAATCAGCCCCAGCATTTT
>.|TRBV19|15|.|TRBJ1-6
CASSRASSYNSPLHF
TGTGCCAGTAGTAGGGCGAGCTCCTATAATTCACCCCTCCACTTT
>TRBD2|TRBV6-5|14|.|TRBJ2-1
CASRPGLAGSEQFF
TGTGCCAGCAGACCGGGACTAGCGGGGAGTGAGCAGTTCTTC
>.|TRBV2|15|.|TRBJ2-7
CASSSLASLSYEQYF
TGTGCCAGCAGTTCCTTAGCGAGCCTCTCCTACGAGCAGTACTTC
>.|TRBV6-2/TRBV6-3|15|.|TRBJ1-5
CASSYFGAGELSQHF
TGTGCCAGCAGTTACTTTGGGGCAGGGGAATTGTCCCAGCATTTT
>.|TRBV15|14|.|TRBJ1-1
CASKQGHKNTEAFF
TGTGCCAGCAAACAGGGCCATAAGAACACTGAAGCTTTCTTT
>TRBD1|TRBV10-3|15|once|TRBJ2-3
CAISGPQGGTDTQYF
TGTGCCATCAGTGGTCCACAGGGGGGCACAGATACGCAGTATTTT
>.|TRBV6-2/TRBV6-3|14|once|TRBJ2-5
CASSSGGTEETQYF
TGTGCCAGCAGTTCGGGCGGGACAGAAGAGACCCAGTACTTC
>TRBD2|TRBV11-3|13|.|TRBJ2-5
CASSRGGGETQYF
TGTGCCAGCTCACGGGGGGGAGGGGAGACCCAGTACTTC
>.|TRBV5-5|14|.|TRBJ2-3
CASSLAAVTDTQYF
TGTGCCAGCAGCTTGGCCGCAGTGACAGATACGCAGTATTTT
>.|TRBV7-8|14|.|TRBJ1-1
CASSLGIPNTEAFF
TGTGCCAGCAGCTTAGGTATCCCGAACACTGAAGCTTTCTTT
>.|TRBV7-9|13|few|TRBJ1-1
CASSLAAAGEAFF
TGTGCCAGCAGCTTAGCGGCGGCGGGTGAAGCTTTCTTT
>TRBD2|TRBV5-4|16|once|TRBJ2-5
CASSSQGAGGSETQYF
TGTGCCAGCAGCTCCCAGGGTGCGGGGGGTAGCGAGACCCAGTACTTC
>.|TRBV19|12|few|TRBJ1-1
CASNAGLTEAFF
TGTGCCAGTAATGCAGGACTCACTGAAGCTTTCTTT
>.|TRBV7-2|15|once|TRBJ2-5
CASSLGGTGKETQYF
TGTGCCAGCAGCTTAGGCGGGACCGGAAAAGAGACCCAGTACTTC
>.|TRBV10-3|12|.|TRBJ2-5
CAISGGWQTQYF
TGTGCCATCAGTGGAGGTTGGCAGACCCAGTACTTC
>TRBD2|TRBV28|14|few|TRBJ2-1
CASSRAGGPNEQFF
TGTGCCAGCAGTAGAGCGGGGGGGCCAAATGAGCAGTTCTTC
>TRBD2|TRBV7-2|17|.|TRBJ2-7
CASSLLAGGLSSYEQYF
TGTGCCAGCAGCTTACTAGCGGGGGGCCTCAGCTCCTACGAGCAGTACTTC
>.|TRBV24-1|15|.|TRBJ2-2
CATSGRGSNTGELFF
TGTGCCACCAGTGGACGCGGTTCGAACACCGGGGAGCTGTTTTTT